What follows is one TCR beta chain and its context. The germline CDR1 and CDR2 sequences are SNHLY and FYNNEI. V was clipped by 4 bases and J by 7 bases, with 14 bases between them. This CDR3 spans 14 amino acids. Methods used by the authors: Amplified reference gene primers provided the basis for estimating nucleated cell counts. The protocol was immunoSEQ multiplex PCR, while the TCRdb copy is restricted to in-frame clones and leaves out a portion. V, J and clone size reflect that table, while D and trimming were determined from the DNA. The profile covers about 120,000 clones, with around 90% appearing a single time and 0.88% taken by the ten largest. This entry is derived from a study of blood T cell repertoires in COVID-19. The wider study: Acute and convalescent COVID-19 samples came from the United States, Italy and Spain. The cDNA or gDNA used as material had been derived from T cells, B-cell-depleted T cells, or PBMCs.

The rearrangement links TRBV2 to TRBJ1-5; perhaps TRBD1 as D (5 bases). The sequence came from a woman aged 45-65 years with active or convalescent COVID-19. Sequences were obtained from peripheral blood. CDR3 residues: CASSGSGARQPQHF. CDR3 in DNA: TGTGCCAGCAGTGGGTCTGGGGCGCGGCAGCCCCAGCATTTT.